This is a list of T cell receptor beta chains from one sample in a study of blood T cell repertoires in COVID-19. Here immunoSEQ multiplex PCR was the method, and the copy in TCRdb shows in-frame clones only, minus some. The repertoire holds 150,000 or so clones, around 86% seen once, with about 5.7% in the top ten. The sequencing input was peripheral blood. These receptor sequences come from a man older than 75 with acute or convalescent COVID-19. The CDR3 runs from the conserved cysteine through the conserved F or W. D genes are given only for firm matches. Size values are once, few and many counts, or a class for expanded clones, and some rows have none.

D	V	J	size	DNA	CDR3
NA	TRBV3-1/TRBV3-2	TRBJ2-3	NA	TGTGCCAGCAGCCAAGCCGCACTGCTTTCAGATACGCAGTATTTT	CASSQAALLSDTQYF
TRBD1	TRBV6-1	TRBJ1-5	NA	TGTGCCAGCAGTGAGGGACAGGGGTTCAATCAGCCCCAGCATTTT	CASSEGQGFNQPQHF
TRBD1	TRBV5-1	TRBJ1-1	NA	TGCGCCAGCAGCTTGGAGGGACAGGGGTTAACTGAAGCTTTCTTT	CASSLEGQGLTEAFF
NA	TRBV3-1/TRBV3-2	TRBJ2-7	NA	TGTGCCAGCAGCCTTAGACAGTTTTACTACGAGCAGTACTTC	CASSLRQFYYEQYF
NA	TRBV7-2	TRBJ1-1	NA	TGTGCCAGCAGCTTAGCGTTAACCCCGGGAGGAATCGGGGTGAACACTGAAGCTTTCTTT	CASSLALTPGGIGVNTEAFF
TRBD2	TRBV5-1	TRBJ2-5	few	TGCGCCAGCAGCAGGACTAGCGGGAGGGCCGAGACCCAGTACTTC	CASSRTSGRAETQYF
NA	TRBV6-1	TRBJ1-2	NA	TGTGCCAGCAGTGAGTCGGGTGGCGGCTACACCTTC	CASSESGGGYTF
TRBD1	TRBV28	TRBJ2-5	NA	TGTGCCAGCAGTTTTTTGACAGGGAACCAAGAGACCCAGTACTTC	CASSFLTGNQETQYF
TRBD2	TRBV7-9	TRBJ2-2	NA	TGTGCCAGAGCGGGACTACCCACCGGGGAGCTGTTTTTT	CARAGLPTGELFF
TRBD1	TRBV19	TRBJ2-7	few	TGTGCCAGTAGTAAAGAGGGACAGATCGAGCAGTACTTC	CASSKEGQIEQYF
NA	TRBV7-2	TRBJ2-5	NA	TGTGCCAGCAGCCCTATGACGGGGTCGGGCGAGACCCAGTACTTC	CASSPMTGSGETQYF
NA	TRBV6-6	TRBJ1-4	NA	TGTGCCAGCAGTTACAGGGGGGGAGGTGAAAAACTGTTTTTT	CASSYRGGGEKLFF
TRBD2	TRBV5-1	TRBJ2-3	NA	TGCGCCAGCAGTCCCAGAGCGGGGGGACCAGATACGCAGTATTTT	CASSPRAGGPDTQYF
NA	TRBV6-5	TRBJ1-2	few	TGTGCCACCGGGGTGGACTATGGCTACACCTTC	CATGVDYGYTF
NA	TRBV7-8	TRBJ1-5	few	TGTGCCAGCAGCTTAGGACAGACTGGTAATCAGCCCCAGCATTTT	CASSLGQTGNQPQHF
TRBD1	TRBV5-4	TRBJ1-1	NA	TGTGCCAGCACCACCGACAGGGAAACAGGGCCTAATTTT	CASTTDRETGPNF
TRBD1	TRBV7-9	TRBJ1-4	NA	TGTGCCAGCAGCCGGACAGGGACTACCTCTAATGAAAAACTGTTTTTT	CASSRTGTTSNEKLFF
TRBD1	TRBV7-2	TRBJ2-2	NA	TGTGCCAGCAGCTTAACTGGACAGGGTTGGACCGGGGAGCTGTTTTTT	CASSLTGQGWTGELFF
NA	TRBV18	TRBJ1-1	NA	TGTGCCAGCTCACCACCGTCAAACCCTAGGGGTGAAGCTTTCTTT	CASSPPSNPRGEAFF
TRBD2	TRBV11-2	TRBJ2-7	once	TGTGCCAGCAGCCCGGGACTAGCGGGACGCGAGCAGTACTTC	CASSPGLAGREQYF
TRBD1	TRBV27	TRBJ1-5	NA	TGTGCCAGCAGTTCACTTACAGGGGCTATTAATCAGCCCCAGCATTTT	CASSSLTGAINQPQHF
NA	TRBV5-6	TRBJ1-3	NA	TGTGCCAGCAGCCAGGCTGGATCTGGAAACACCATATATTTT	CASSQAGSGNTIYF
NA	TRBV19	TRBJ1-1	NA	TGTGCCAGCACAGGGAGGGGACGAGTTGTAGTAAGGCCCGAGAAAGCTTTCTTT	CASTGRGRVVVRPEKAFF
NA	TRBV11-2	TRBJ2-7	NA	TGTGCCAGCAGTCAACAGGGCTACGAGCAGTACTTC	CASSQQGYEQYF
NA	TRBV5-4	TRBJ2-3	few	TGTGCCAGCAGCTTGGCGTACAGTGGGACAGATACGCAGTATTTT	CASSLAYSGTDTQYF
NA	TRBV12-3/TRBV12-4	TRBJ1-2	NA	TGTGCCAGCAGTTTCTCCCGCGGGTATGGCTACACCTTC	CASSFSRGYGYTF
TRBD2	TRBV5-1	TRBJ2-7	NA	TGCGCCAGCAGCTTGGGGACTAGCGGCAGCTCCTACGAGCAGTACTTC	CASSLGTSGSSYEQYF
TRBD2	TRBV19	TRBJ2-1	NA	TGTGCCAGTAGTATCATGGGACTAGCGGTTGAGCAGTTCTTC	CASSIMGLAVEQFF